A selection of T cell receptor beta chains follows, all from one sample in a study of human T cells and chemical hapten exposure. TCRdb fed the RACE reads into MiXCR, producing one record per CDR3 protein. This sample has tens of thousands of distinct CDR3 sequences, with about 10% found just once. The sample was whole blood, taken in connection with sensitization to the hapten diphenylcyclopropenone (DPC). These receptor sequences come from a man aged 25 to 45 with alopecia areata. Some clones in this sample may be carry-over from other donors' samples. Both conserved end residues are part of each CDR3. D genes are given only for firm matches.

cdr3_aa	d_call	j_call	v_call
CASSRLAGESLGTDTQYF	TRBD2	TRBJ2-3	TRBV7-9
CASFRPAPSNTEAFF	-	TRBJ1-1	TRBV7-6
CALAADNYGYTF	-	TRBJ1-2	TRBV6-6
CASTTDRDPSYGYTF	TRBD1	TRBJ1-2	TRBV6-5
CASSPDMNTGELFF	-	TRBJ2-2	TRBV18
CASSLAPLGGFF	-	TRBJ1-1	TRBV12-3/TRBV12-4
CSVSLLMASGYNEQFF	TRBD2	TRBJ2-1	TRBV29-1
CASTRLAGTGGELFF	TRBD2	TRBJ2-2	TRBV3-1
CATSRESAYNEQFF	-	TRBJ2-1	TRBV15
CAGRIGRGYTF	-	TRBJ1-2	TRBV2
CASSSHRGRDTEAFF	TRBD1	TRBJ1-1	TRBV6-2/TRBV6-3
CASSPLTGPETQYF	TRBD1	TRBJ2-5	TRBV3-1
CASSVRTGFGSPLHF	TRBD1	TRBJ1-6	TRBV9
CASSEWSCF	-	TRBJ2-7	TRBV10-1
CASSLVSVKGSPLHF	-	TRBJ1-6	TRBV7-2
CSATPSAHEQFF	-	TRBJ2-1	TRBV20-1
CASRSGSQPQHF	-	TRBJ1-5	TRBV28
CASSLARAQETQYF	-	TRBJ2-5	TRBV7-2
CASSRGRGTEAFF	TRBD1	TRBJ1-1	TRBV6-1
CASSRRGGNTGELFF	-	TRBJ2-2	TRBV11-3
CASSLGHRAGEQYF	-	TRBJ2-7	TRBV12-3/TRBV12-4
CASRGLFQETQYF	-	TRBJ2-5	TRBV6-2/TRBV6-3
CASSPKEDSPLHF	-	TRBJ1-6	TRBV5-1
CASSYPGGPGQPQHF	-	TRBJ1-5	TRBV6-2/TRBV6-3
CASSQRQGENSPLHF	TRBD1	TRBJ1-6	TRBV5-1
CASSIGGNTEAFF	-	TRBJ1-1	TRBV2
CSARVGLAGGLADTQYF	TRBD2	TRBJ2-3	TRBV20-1
CASSLRGLEEETQYF	TRBD2	TRBJ2-5	TRBV5-1
CASSLAPSGYNEQFF	TRBD2	TRBJ2-1	TRBV7-8
CASSLRGLAGGETQYF	TRBD2	TRBJ2-5	TRBV27
CASSPRGPGQGVSSTDTQYF	TRBD1	TRBJ2-3	TRBV7-3
CASSPAGTQETQYF	-	TRBJ2-5	TRBV10-3
CAISGGPPDTQYF	-	TRBJ2-3	TRBV10-3
CASSLFSGLERNEQFF	TRBD2	TRBJ2-1	TRBV27
CASTHQTVMNTEAFF	-	TRBJ1-1	TRBV12-3/TRBV12-4
CSARGQGQETQYF	TRBD1	TRBJ2-5	TRBV20-1
CASSIRLRGIQYF	-	TRBJ2-4	TRBV19
CASSSRLAGGGNEQFF	TRBD2	TRBJ2-1	TRBV2
CASSVEGTQETQYF	-	TRBJ2-5	TRBV2
CASSLVPRSIGRNTEAFF	-	TRBJ1-1	TRBV7-3
CASSPGSGLTPQHF	-	TRBJ1-5	TRBV5-6
CASSLVAGASEKLFF	-	TRBJ1-4	TRBV5-1
CASSLSSTGELFF	-	TRBJ2-2	TRBV7-2
CASSLGQGVTGELFF	TRBD1	TRBJ2-2	TRBV7-7
CAISELDRDYGYTF	TRBD1	TRBJ1-2	TRBV10-3
CASSQTGGRDEQYF	TRBD2	TRBJ2-7	TRBV4-2
CASSFTSGRATDTQYF	TRBD2	TRBJ2-3	TRBV7-2
CASSPGQGNEKLFF	TRBD1	TRBJ1-4	TRBV2
CASSRVGQLSTDTQYF	TRBD1	TRBJ2-3	TRBV7-6
CASITGISYNSPLHF	-	TRBJ1-6	TRBV6-1
CASSLLAGLGGNEQFF	TRBD2	TRBJ2-1	TRBV7-9
CASSLGTGPHQPQHF	TRBD1	TRBJ1-5	TRBV11-2
CASSTDFGSSYNEQFF	-	TRBJ2-1	TRBV12-3/TRBV12-4
CSARVGEGTDTQYF	-	TRBJ2-3	TRBV20-1
CASSQGPPGTAGYGYTF	-	TRBJ1-2	TRBV3-1
CASSREAGIQYF	TRBD2	TRBJ2-4	TRBV11-2
CSANHPASYNEQFF	-	TRBJ2-1	TRBV20-1